These T cell receptor beta chains were read from a single sample in a study of monozygotic twins with inflammatory bowel disease. With the 5' RACE reads reprocessed, TCRdb shows one record per CDR3 protein and no DNA. The sample's table shows 300,000 to 400,000 distinct CDR3 sequences. Sequences were obtained from blood. All receptors derive from a human donor with ulcerative colitis or Crohn's disease, or a healthy co-twin of an affected twin (not recorded which). Each CDR3 is given with its conserved first and last residue. Each record gives: CDR3 protein, V gene, J gene.

CASSLASGGAFGQFF	TRBV7-8	TRBJ2-1
CASRSLAGAGTGELFF	TRBV5-1	TRBJ2-2
CSAGDGLSQRTNEKLFF	TRBV20-1	TRBJ1-4
CRAPANTEAFF	TRBV20-1	TRBJ1-1
CAISEGSWSNQPQHF	TRBV10-3	TRBJ1-5
CASRWGSGEQYF	TRBV2	TRBJ2-7
CSARSLSPLHF	TRBV20-1	TRBJ1-6
CSATSGQGPTDTQYF	TRBV20-1	TRBJ2-3
CATSVDSYNEQFF	TRBV24-1	TRBJ2-1
CASSSRGSPLYGYTF	TRBV5-4	TRBJ1-2
CASRITGGGNSPLHF	TRBV6-1	TRBJ1-6
CAISEAPDGRGEAFF	TRBV10-3	TRBJ1-1
CATSDLGGRVNEQFF	TRBV24-1	TRBJ2-1
CASSYFSGGRWVF	TRBV6-2/TRBV6-3	TRBJ2-1
CASSQTGMVGTQYF	TRBV4-2	TRBJ2-5
CASSPIYNEQYF	TRBV11-1	TRBJ2-7
CASSQRGTGSLSWGNSPLHF	TRBV2	TRBJ1-6
CASSISGYENTEAFF	TRBV19	TRBJ1-1
CASSQEMVNTEAFF	TRBV4-3	TRBJ1-1
CASSPRGLGNTEAFF	TRBV14	TRBJ1-1
CASSPAGQPQHF	TRBV7-2	TRBJ1-5
CASSVDRAKNIQYF	TRBV7-2	TRBJ2-4
CASSYFGQGAEQYF	TRBV6-2/TRBV6-3	TRBJ2-7
CASSYEGSSNQPQHF	TRBV12-3/TRBV12-4	TRBJ1-5
CASSQEDSTNTGELFF	TRBV3-1	TRBJ2-2
CASSLGRTGELFF	TRBV12-3/TRBV12-4	TRBJ2-2
CASSLEQASYEQYF	TRBV5-1	TRBJ2-7
CASSIGVENTEAFF	TRBV19	TRBJ1-1
CSVEDYRSDRGVYGYTF	TRBV29-1	TRBJ1-2
CASRGGRSGETQYF	TRBV19	TRBJ2-5
CASSPGGNQYEQYF	TRBV5-4	TRBJ2-7
CASSLSGAGLATGQYF	TRBV14	TRBJ2-7
CSAGTGINTGELFF	TRBV20-1	TRBJ2-2
CASSFSGQGGTGELFF	TRBV7-2	TRBJ2-2
CASSLGPGATDTQYF	TRBV5-1	TRBJ2-3
CASSLYGRASYNEQFF	TRBV5-6	TRBJ2-1
CASSLGTYITYGYTF	TRBV12-3/TRBV12-4	TRBJ1-2
CASSPPKAGYNEQFF	TRBV7-2	TRBJ2-1
CASSLASTPSAGELFF	TRBV5-5	TRBJ2-2
CASSLVQGGANEQFF	TRBV5-1	TRBJ2-1
CASRPRGQGNYGYTF	TRBV5-1	TRBJ1-2
CASSPAGGGRELFF	TRBV5-1	TRBJ2-2
CSARDEASWGYTF	TRBV20-1	TRBJ1-2
CASSYVELNTEAFF	TRBV6-2/TRBV6-3	TRBJ1-1
CASSYTGGWTDTQYF	TRBV12-3/TRBV12-4	TRBJ2-3
CASSLTGGRGETQYF	TRBV12-3/TRBV12-4	TRBJ2-5
CASSLKVPPTGGYPTNTGELFF	TRBV7-3	TRBJ2-2
CASTQWNRATYEQYF	TRBV28	TRBJ2-7
CASGGRAFYFGYTF	TRBV12-5	TRBJ1-2
CATSALRGTVDEKLFF	TRBV15	TRBJ1-4
CASRNLGTGGGEQFF	TRBV25-1	TRBJ2-1